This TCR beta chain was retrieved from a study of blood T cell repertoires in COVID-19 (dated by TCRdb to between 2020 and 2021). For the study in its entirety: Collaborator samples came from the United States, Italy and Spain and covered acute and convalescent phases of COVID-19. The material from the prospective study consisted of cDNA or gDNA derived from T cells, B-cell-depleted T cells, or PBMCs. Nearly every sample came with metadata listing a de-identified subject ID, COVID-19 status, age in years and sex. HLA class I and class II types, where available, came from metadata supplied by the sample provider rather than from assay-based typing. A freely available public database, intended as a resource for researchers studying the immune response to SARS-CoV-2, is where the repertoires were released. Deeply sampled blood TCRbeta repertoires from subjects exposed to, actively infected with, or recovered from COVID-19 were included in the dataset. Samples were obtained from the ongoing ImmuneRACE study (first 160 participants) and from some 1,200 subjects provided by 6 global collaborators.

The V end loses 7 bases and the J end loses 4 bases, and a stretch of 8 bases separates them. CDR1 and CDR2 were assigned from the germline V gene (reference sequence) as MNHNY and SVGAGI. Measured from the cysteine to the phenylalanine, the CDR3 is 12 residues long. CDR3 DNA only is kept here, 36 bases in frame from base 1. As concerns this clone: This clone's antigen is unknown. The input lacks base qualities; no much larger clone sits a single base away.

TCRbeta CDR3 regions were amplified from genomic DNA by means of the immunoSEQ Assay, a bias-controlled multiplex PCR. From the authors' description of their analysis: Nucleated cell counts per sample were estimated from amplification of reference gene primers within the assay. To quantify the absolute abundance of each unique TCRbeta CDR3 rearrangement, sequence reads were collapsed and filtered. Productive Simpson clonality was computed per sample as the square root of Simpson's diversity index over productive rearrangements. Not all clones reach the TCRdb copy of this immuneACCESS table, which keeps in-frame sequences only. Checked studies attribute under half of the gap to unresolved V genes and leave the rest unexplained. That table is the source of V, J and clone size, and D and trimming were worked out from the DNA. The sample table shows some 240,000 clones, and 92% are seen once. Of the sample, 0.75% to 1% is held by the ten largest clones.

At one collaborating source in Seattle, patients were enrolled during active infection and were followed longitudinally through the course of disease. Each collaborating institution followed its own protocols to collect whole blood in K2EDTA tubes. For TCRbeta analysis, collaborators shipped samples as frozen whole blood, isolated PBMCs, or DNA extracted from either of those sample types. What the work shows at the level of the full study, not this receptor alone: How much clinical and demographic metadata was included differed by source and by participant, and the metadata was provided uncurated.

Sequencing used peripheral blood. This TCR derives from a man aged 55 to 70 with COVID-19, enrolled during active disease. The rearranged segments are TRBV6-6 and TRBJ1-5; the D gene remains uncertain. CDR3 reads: CASTPENQPQHF. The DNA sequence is TGTGCCAGCACCCCAGAAAATCAGCCCCAGCATTTT.